This T cell receptor (beta chain) was sequenced during a study of blood T cell repertoires in COVID-19. Authors' methods: Estimation of nucleated cell counts was performed using reference gene primer amplification. TCRdb's copy holds only in-frame clones and misses some; the assay was immunoSEQ multiplex PCR. V and J calls and clone size come straight from that table; D and trimming were deduced from the DNA. The repertoire includes around 31,000 clones, 80% to 90% of them detected once, and about 16% sits in the top ten. This CDR3 spans 15 amino acids. J was trimmed by 2 bases and V by 5 bases; bases with no gene match: 8. Germline values: CDR1 SNHLY, CDR2 FYNNEI.

Sequences were obtained from peripheral blood. The clonotype originates from an older man with acute or convalescent COVID-19. The chain is built from TRBV2 and TRBJ2-7; 8 bases agree with TRBD1. DNA of the CDR3: TGTGCCAGCAGTTCCGACAGGGGAACGGCCTACGAGCAGTACTTC. Its protein product is CASSSDRGTAYEQYF.